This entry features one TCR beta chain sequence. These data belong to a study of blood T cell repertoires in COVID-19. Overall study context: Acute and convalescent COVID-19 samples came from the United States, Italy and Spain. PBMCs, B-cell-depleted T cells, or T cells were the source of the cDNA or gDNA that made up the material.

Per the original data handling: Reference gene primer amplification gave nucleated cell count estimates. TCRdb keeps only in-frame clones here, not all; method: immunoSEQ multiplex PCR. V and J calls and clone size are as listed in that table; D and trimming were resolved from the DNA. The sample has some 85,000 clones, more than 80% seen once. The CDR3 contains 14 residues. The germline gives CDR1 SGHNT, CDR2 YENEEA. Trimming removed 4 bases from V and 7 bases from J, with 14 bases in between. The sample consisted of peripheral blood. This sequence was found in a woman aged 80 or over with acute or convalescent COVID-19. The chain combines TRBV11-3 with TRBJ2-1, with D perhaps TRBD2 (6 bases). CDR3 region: CASSSPGLPNEQFF. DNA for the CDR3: TGTGCCAGCAGCTCACCGGGACTTCCTAATGAGCAGTTCTTC. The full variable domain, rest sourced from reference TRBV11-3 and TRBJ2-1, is EAGVVQSPRYKIIEKKQPVAFWCNPISGHNTLYWYLQNLGQGPELLIRYENEEAVDDSQLPKDRFSAERLKGVDSTLKIQPAELGDSAVYLCASSSPGLPNEQFFGPGTRLTVL.